These T cell receptor beta chains were read from a single sample in a study of T cell responses to AZD1222 COVID-19 vaccine. The method was immunoSEQ multiplex PCR; TCRdb's version includes in-frame clones alone and lacks a portion of them. The sample includes 120,000 to 150,000 clones, approximately 89% of them seen just once. The source material was peripheral blood, sampled 28 days after the second AZD1222 dose. These receptor sequences come from an adult who received the AZD1222 COVID-19 vaccine. CDR3s include the opening cysteine and the closing phenylalanine or tryptophan. D genes are given only for firm matches. Not every row has a clone size; where given, it reads once, few, many or a size class.

clone size: NA; D gene: NA; V gene: TRBV9; J gene: TRBJ2-1; CDR3 DNA: TGTGCCAGCAGCCCAGGGCCAATTCTCTCCTTTAGCTCCTACAATGAGCAGTTCTTC; CDR3 protein: CASSPGPILSFSSYNEQFF
clone size: NA; D gene: NA; V gene: TRBV5-1; J gene: TRBJ2-1; CDR3 DNA: TGCGCCAGCAGCTTGATGGCAGTCAACAATGAGCAGTTCTTC; CDR3 protein: CASSLMAVNNEQFF
clone size: NA; D gene: TRBD2; V gene: TRBV7-9; J gene: TRBJ2-2; CDR3 DNA: TGTGCCAGTGAAGCGGGAGTGACTCTCGGGGAGCTGTTTTTT; CDR3 protein: CASEAGVTLGELFF
clone size: NA; D gene: NA; V gene: TRBV5-4; J gene: TRBJ2-7; CDR3 DNA: TGTGCCAGCAGCTTGGGGCTGGGTCAGCCGTACTTC; CDR3 protein: CASSLGLGQPYF
clone size: NA; D gene: TRBD1; V gene: TRBV7-9; J gene: TRBJ1-6; CDR3 DNA: TGTGCCAGCAGCTTGGGGGACAGGGTTAATTCACCCCTCCACTTT; CDR3 protein: CASSLGDRVNSPLHF
clone size: NA; D gene: NA; V gene: TRBV6-6; J gene: TRBJ1-4; CDR3 DNA: TGTGCCAGCAGTTGGGCACGGGAGAATGAAAAACTGTTTTTT; CDR3 protein: CASSWARENEKLFF
clone size: NA; D gene: TRBD1; V gene: TRBV10-3; J gene: TRBJ1-5; CDR3 DNA: TGTGCCATCAGTACTGGGACAGAACCTAACAATCAGCCCCAGCATTTT; CDR3 protein: CAISTGTEPNNQPQHF
clone size: NA; D gene: NA; V gene: TRBV28; J gene: TRBJ2-5; CDR3 DNA: TGTGCCAGCAGTTTAGACCAGACCCAGTACTTC; CDR3 protein: CASSLDQTQYF
clone size: NA; D gene: TRBD1; V gene: TRBV7-9; J gene: TRBJ2-7; CDR3 DNA: TGTGCCAGCAGCAACCGGGACAGTTTATCCTACGAGCAGTACTTC; CDR3 protein: CASSNRDSLSYEQYF
clone size: NA; D gene: NA; V gene: TRBV7-8; J gene: TRBJ1-1; CDR3 DNA: TGTGCCAGCAGCTCCAGCGTCGACGGATACACTGAAGCTTTCTTT; CDR3 protein: CASSSSVDGYTEAFF
clone size: NA; D gene: NA; V gene: TRBV6-5; J gene: TRBJ1-5; CDR3 DNA: TGTGCCAGCAGTTATGAAAGGTCTTATCAGCCCCAGCATTTT; CDR3 protein: CASSYERSYQPQHF
clone size: few; D gene: TRBD2; V gene: TRBV7-9; J gene: TRBJ2-5; CDR3 DNA: TGTGCCAGCAGCTTAAGTCTAGGGGAGGGAGAGACCCAGTACTTC; CDR3 protein: CASSLSLGEGETQYF
clone size: once; D gene: TRBD2; V gene: TRBV7-6; J gene: TRBJ2-1; CDR3 DNA: TGTGCCAGCAGCTTATCCCTAGCGGGAGCTTACAATGAGCAGTTCTTC; CDR3 protein: CASSLSLAGAYNEQFF
clone size: NA; D gene: NA; V gene: TRBV7-6; J gene: TRBJ2-7; CDR3 DNA: TGTGCCAGCAGCTTGTCGACGCCGCCCTACGAGCAGTACTTC; CDR3 protein: CASSLSTPPYEQYF
clone size: NA; D gene: TRBD1; V gene: TRBV7-3; J gene: TRBJ1-2; CDR3 DNA: TGTGCCAGCAGCCCTATGGACAGGGCGGACTATGGCTACACCTTC; CDR3 protein: CASSPMDRADYGYTF
clone size: NA; D gene: NA; V gene: TRBV5-1; J gene: TRBJ1-2; CDR3 DNA: TGCGCCAGCAGCTTGGGAGAGGCTAACTATGGCTACACCTTC; CDR3 protein: CASSLGEANYGYTF
clone size: NA; D gene: TRBD1; V gene: TRBV5-1; J gene: TRBJ1-6; CDR3 DNA: TGCGCCAGCAGCTTGTTACCCAAAAAGACAGGGGTAATATCACCCCTCCACTTT; CDR3 protein: CASSLLPKKTGVISPLHF
clone size: few; D gene: NA; V gene: TRBV28; J gene: TRBJ1-1; CDR3 DNA: TGTGCCAGCAGTTTAACGGCCCCCCCTGAAGCTTTCTTT; CDR3 protein: CASSLTAPPEAFF
clone size: NA; D gene: TRBD2; V gene: TRBV10-1; J gene: TRBJ2-7; CDR3 DNA: TGCGCCAGCAGTCCTAGCGGGGGGTACGAGCAGTACTTC; CDR3 protein: CASSPSGGYEQYF
clone size: NA; D gene: NA; V gene: TRBV21-1; J gene: TRBJ2-2; CDR3 DNA: TGTGCCAGCAACAGAATTGACAGGACGGCCGGGGAGCTGTTTTTT; CDR3 protein: CASNRIDRTAGELFF
clone size: NA; D gene: NA; V gene: TRBV29-1; J gene: TRBJ1-1; CDR3 DNA: TGCAGCGTTGAGGAAGGGCCGGACAGTGAAGCTTTCTTT; CDR3 protein: CSVEEGPDSEAFF
clone size: NA; D gene: NA; V gene: TRBV5-6; J gene: TRBJ1-3; CDR3 DNA: TGTGCCAGCAGCCCCGACCTCTCTGGAAACACCATATATTTT; CDR3 protein: CASSPDLSGNTIYF
clone size: NA; D gene: TRBD1; V gene: TRBV5-1; J gene: TRBJ2-1; CDR3 DNA: TGCGCCAGCAGCTTTGGACAGGGGGCGCTTAATGAGCAGTTCTTC; CDR3 protein: CASSFGQGALNEQFF
clone size: NA; D gene: TRBD1; V gene: TRBV3-1/TRBV3-2; J gene: TRBJ1-4; CDR3 DNA: TGTGCCAGCAGTTCTACGGGACAGGGGTTGGAAAAACTGTTTTTT; CDR3 protein: CASSSTGQGLEKLFF
clone size: NA; D gene: NA; V gene: TRBV12-3/TRBV12-4; J gene: TRBJ1-6; CDR3 DNA: TGTGCCAGCAGCCTCTATAATTCACCCCTCCACTTT; CDR3 protein: CASSLYNSPLHF
clone size: NA; D gene: TRBD1; V gene: TRBV6-5; J gene: TRBJ2-7; CDR3 DNA: TGTGCCAGCAGTTACTCGACGGAGACAGGGTCCTACGAGCAGTACTTC; CDR3 protein: CASSYSTETGSYEQYF
clone size: NA; D gene: TRBD1; V gene: TRBV10-1; J gene: TRBJ1-5; CDR3 DNA: TGCGCCAGCAGAATCCACCGGCAGGGGGGTGGTCAGCCCCAGCATTTT; CDR3 protein: CASRIHRQGGGQPQHF
clone size: NA; D gene: NA; V gene: TRBV5-6; J gene: TRBJ2-2; CDR3 DNA: TGTGCCAGCAGCTTGGACGGCCACCGGGAGCTGTTTTTT; CDR3 protein: CASSLDGHRELFF
clone size: NA; D gene: NA; V gene: TRBV6-2/TRBV6-3; J gene: TRBJ1-1; CDR3 DNA: TGTGCCAGCAGTTACGGCCTGACAGGCCGGAACACTGAAGCTTTCTTT; CDR3 protein: CASSYGLTGRNTEAFF
clone size: few; D gene: NA; V gene: TRBV20-1; J gene: TRBJ2-6; CDR3 DNA: TGCAGTGCTAGTCGAGGCCAGGGGCCCCGGGCGGCCAACGTCCTGACTTTC; CDR3 protein: CSASRGQGPRAANVLTF
clone size: NA; D gene: NA; V gene: TRBV28; J gene: TRBJ1-5; CDR3 DNA: TGTGCCAGCAGTTTACCCCAGAGGCCCCAGCATTTT; CDR3 protein: CASSLPQRPQHF
clone size: NA; D gene: NA; V gene: TRBV27; J gene: TRBJ1-5; CDR3 DNA: TGTGCCAGCAGTGGCACAGGCACATTTATTCAGCCCCAGCATTTT; CDR3 protein: CASSGTGTFIQPQHF
clone size: once; D gene: NA; V gene: TRBV7-3; J gene: TRBJ2-6; CDR3 DNA: TGTGCCAGCAGTTGGATGGGCTCTGGGGCCAACGTCCTGACTTTC; CDR3 protein: CASSWMGSGANVLTF
clone size: NA; D gene: NA; V gene: TRBV12-3/TRBV12-4; J gene: TRBJ2-5; CDR3 DNA: TGTGCCAGCAGTTTAGGGGTCCAAGAGACCCAGTACTTC; CDR3 protein: CASSLGVQETQYF
clone size: once; D gene: TRBD1; V gene: TRBV18; J gene: TRBJ1-4; CDR3 DNA: TGTGCCAGCTCACCAAGGACAGGGATTAATGAAAAACTGTTTTTT; CDR3 protein: CASSPRTGINEKLFF
clone size: NA; D gene: NA; V gene: TRBV12-3/TRBV12-4; J gene: TRBJ2-7; CDR3 DNA: TGTGCCAGCAGTTTAGCTCGGAGCTACGAGCAGTACTTC; CDR3 protein: CASSLARSYEQYF
clone size: NA; D gene: NA; V gene: TRBV9; J gene: TRBJ2-3; CDR3 DNA: TGTGCCAGCAGCGCCGCGGTCACAGATACGCAGTATTTT; CDR3 protein: CASSAAVTDTQYF
clone size: NA; D gene: NA; V gene: TRBV9; J gene: TRBJ2-1; CDR3 DNA: TGTGCCAGCAGCGTAGCGGGATCCTCGGGCGAGCAGTTCTTC; CDR3 protein: CASSVAGSSGEQFF
clone size: NA; D gene: NA; V gene: TRBV7-9; J gene: TRBJ1-1; CDR3 DNA: TGTGCCAGCAGCCCTTCGAACACTGAAGCTTTCTTT; CDR3 protein: CASSPSNTEAFF
clone size: NA; D gene: NA; V gene: TRBV28; J gene: TRBJ1-2; CDR3 DNA: TGTGCCAGCAGTCCCAGGCGGGGGGCTTTTGGCTACACCTTC; CDR3 protein: CASSPRRGAFGYTF
clone size: once; D gene: NA; V gene: TRBV27; J gene: TRBJ2-2; CDR3 DNA: TGTGCCAGCAGTTTATCGTTTACCGGGGAGCTGTTTTTT; CDR3 protein: CASSLSFTGELFF
clone size: NA; D gene: NA; V gene: TRBV2; J gene: TRBJ1-4; CDR3 DNA: TGTGCCAGCCTAGAGGGGCGCCTGGTGTTTTTT; CDR3 protein: CASLEGRLVFF
clone size: NA; D gene: NA; V gene: TRBV5-6; J gene: TRBJ2-3; CDR3 DNA: TGTGCCAGCAGCTTGGAAGTGGGGGGTGTGGATACGCAGTATTTT; CDR3 protein: CASSLEVGGVDTQYF
clone size: NA; D gene: NA; V gene: TRBV7-2; J gene: TRBJ2-6; CDR3 DNA: TGTGCCAGCAGCTTAGAGGGGGGAACTGGGGCCAACGTCCTGACTTTC; CDR3 protein: CASSLEGGTGANVLTF
clone size: NA; D gene: NA; V gene: TRBV6-1; J gene: TRBJ1-4; CDR3 DNA: TGTGCCAGCGGGGAAGCCAGAAAACTGTTTTTT; CDR3 protein: CASGEARKLFF
clone size: NA; D gene: NA; V gene: TRBV6-1; J gene: TRBJ1-1; CDR3 DNA: TGTGCCAGCAGTGATTCGACGTCCGGAGGCACTGAAGCTTTCTTT; CDR3 protein: CASSDSTSGGTEAFF
clone size: NA; D gene: NA; V gene: TRBV5-1; J gene: TRBJ1-2; CDR3 DNA: TGCGCCAGCAGCTTGGGGCAGGCTTCTACTGAGGGACATGGCTACACCTTC; CDR3 protein: CASSLGQASTEGHGYTF
clone size: NA; D gene: NA; V gene: TRBV11-2; J gene: TRBJ1-1; CDR3 DNA: TGTGCCAGCAGCTTAACAGCGGTGAACACTGAAGCTTTCTTT; CDR3 protein: CASSLTAVNTEAFF
clone size: NA; D gene: NA; V gene: TRBV6-5; J gene: TRBJ2-1; CDR3 DNA: TGTGCCAGCACGGGTTACAATGAGCAGTTCTTC; CDR3 protein: CASTGYNEQFF